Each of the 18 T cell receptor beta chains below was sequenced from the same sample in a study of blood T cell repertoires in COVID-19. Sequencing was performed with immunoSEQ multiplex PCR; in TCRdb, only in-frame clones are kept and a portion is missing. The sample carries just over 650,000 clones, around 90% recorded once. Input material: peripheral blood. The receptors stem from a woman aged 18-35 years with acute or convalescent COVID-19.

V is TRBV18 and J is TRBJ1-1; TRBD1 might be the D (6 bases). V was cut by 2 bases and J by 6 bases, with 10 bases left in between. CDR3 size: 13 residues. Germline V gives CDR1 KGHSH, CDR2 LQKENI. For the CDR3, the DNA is TGTGCCAGCTCACCAGGGGGCGTTTCTGAAGCTTTCTTT. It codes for CASSPGGVSEAFF.

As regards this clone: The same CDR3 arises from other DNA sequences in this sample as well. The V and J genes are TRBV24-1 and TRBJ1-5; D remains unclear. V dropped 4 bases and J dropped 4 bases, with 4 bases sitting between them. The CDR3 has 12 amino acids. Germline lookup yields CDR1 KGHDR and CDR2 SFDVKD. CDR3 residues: CATSDPNQPQHF. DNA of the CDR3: TGTGCCACCAGTGACCCAAATCAGCCCCAGCATTTT.

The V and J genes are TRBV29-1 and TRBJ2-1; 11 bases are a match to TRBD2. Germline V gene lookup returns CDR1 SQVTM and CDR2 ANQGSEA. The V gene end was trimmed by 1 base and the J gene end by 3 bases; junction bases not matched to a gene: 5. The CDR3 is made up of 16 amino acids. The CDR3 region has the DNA TGCAGCGTTGAAGTAGTAGCGGGGGGGAACTACAATGAGCAGTTCTTC. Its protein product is CSVEVVAGGNYNEQFF.

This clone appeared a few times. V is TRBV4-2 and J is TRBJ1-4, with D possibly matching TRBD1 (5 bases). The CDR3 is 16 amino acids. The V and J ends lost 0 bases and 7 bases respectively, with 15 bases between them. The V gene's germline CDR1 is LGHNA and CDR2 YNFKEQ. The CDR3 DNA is TGTGCCAGCAGCCAAGAGGGAGGTAGGGGTATTGAAAAACTGTTTTTT. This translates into CASSQEGGRGIEKLFF.

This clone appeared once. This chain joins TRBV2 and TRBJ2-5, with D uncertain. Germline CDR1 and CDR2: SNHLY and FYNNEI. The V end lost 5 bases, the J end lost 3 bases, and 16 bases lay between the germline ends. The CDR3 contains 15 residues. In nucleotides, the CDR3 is TGTGCCAGCAGTTCGCTACGCCTATCAAAAGAGACCCAGTACTTC. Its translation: CASSSLRLSKETQYF.

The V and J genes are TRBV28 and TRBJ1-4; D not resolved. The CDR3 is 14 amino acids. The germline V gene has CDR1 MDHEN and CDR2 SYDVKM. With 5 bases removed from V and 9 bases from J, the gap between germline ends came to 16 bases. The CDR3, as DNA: TGTGCCAGCAGTCTCTACCCCGGGATGAAAAAACTGTTTTTT. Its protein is CASSLYPGMKKLFF. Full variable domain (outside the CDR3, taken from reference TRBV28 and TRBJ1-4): DVKVTQSSRYLVKRTGEKVFLECVQDMDHENMFWYRQDPGLGLRLIYFSYDVKMKEKGDIPEGYSVSREKKERFSLILESASTNQTSMYLCASSLYPGMKKLFFGSGTQLSVL.

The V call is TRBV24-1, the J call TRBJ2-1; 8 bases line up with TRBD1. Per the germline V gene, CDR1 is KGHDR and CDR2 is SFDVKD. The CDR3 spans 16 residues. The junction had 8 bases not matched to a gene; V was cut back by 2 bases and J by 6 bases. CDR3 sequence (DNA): TGTGCCACCAGTGATTCCTGGGGACAGGTGGGCAATGAGCAGTTCTTC. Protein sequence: CATSDSWGQVGNEQFF.

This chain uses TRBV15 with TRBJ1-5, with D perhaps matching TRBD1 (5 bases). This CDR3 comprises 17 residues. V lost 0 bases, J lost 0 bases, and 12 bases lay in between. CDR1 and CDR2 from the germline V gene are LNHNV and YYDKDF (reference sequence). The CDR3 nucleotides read TGTGCCACCAGCAGAGAGGCGGAGGGGATTAGCAATCAGCCCCAGCATTTT. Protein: CATSREAEGISNQPQHF.

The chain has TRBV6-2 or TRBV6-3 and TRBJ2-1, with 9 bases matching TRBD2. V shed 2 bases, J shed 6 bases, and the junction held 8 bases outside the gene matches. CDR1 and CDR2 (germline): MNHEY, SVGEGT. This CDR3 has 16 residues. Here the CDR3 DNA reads TGTGCCAGCAGTTACCCCGGGCTAGCGGGGTCCAATGAGCAGTTCTTC. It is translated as CASSYPGLAGSNEQFF.

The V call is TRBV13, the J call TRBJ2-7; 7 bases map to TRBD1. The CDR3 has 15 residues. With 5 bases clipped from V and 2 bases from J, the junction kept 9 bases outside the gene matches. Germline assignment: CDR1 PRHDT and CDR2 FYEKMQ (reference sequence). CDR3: CASSLRDSSTYEQYF. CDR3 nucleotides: TGTGCCAGCAGCCTCCGGGACAGCTCAACCTACGAGCAGTACTTC.

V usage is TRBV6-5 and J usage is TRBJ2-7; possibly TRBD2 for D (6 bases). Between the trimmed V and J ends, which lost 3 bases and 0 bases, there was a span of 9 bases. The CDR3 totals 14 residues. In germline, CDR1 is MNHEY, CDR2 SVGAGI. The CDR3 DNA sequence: TGTGCCAGCAGTTATGGGGGGATCTCCTACGAGCAGTACTTC. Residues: CASSYGGISYEQYF.

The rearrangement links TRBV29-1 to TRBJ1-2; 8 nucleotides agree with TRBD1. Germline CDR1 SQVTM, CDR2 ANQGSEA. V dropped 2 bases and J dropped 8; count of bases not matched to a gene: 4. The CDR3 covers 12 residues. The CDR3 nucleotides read TGCAGCGTTGAACAGGGGGCCAGAGGCTACACCTTC. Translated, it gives CSVEQGARGYTF.

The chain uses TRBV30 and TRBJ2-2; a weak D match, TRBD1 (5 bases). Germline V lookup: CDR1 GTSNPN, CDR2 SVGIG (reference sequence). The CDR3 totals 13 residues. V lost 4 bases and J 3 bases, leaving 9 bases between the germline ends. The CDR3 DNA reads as TGTGCCTGGAAGGGGCCGGACACCGGGGAGCTGTTTTTT. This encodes CAWKGPDTGELFF. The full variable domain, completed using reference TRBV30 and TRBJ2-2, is SQTIHQWPATLVQPVGSPLSLECTVEGTSNPNLYWYRQAAGRGLQLLFYSVGIGQISSEVPQNLSASRPQDRQFILSSKKLLLSDSGFYLCAWKGPDTGELFFGEGSRLTVL.

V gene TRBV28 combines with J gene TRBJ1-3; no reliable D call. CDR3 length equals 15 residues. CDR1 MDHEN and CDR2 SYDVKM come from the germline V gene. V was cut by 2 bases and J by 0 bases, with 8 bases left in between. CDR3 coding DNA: TGTGCCAGCAGTTTACTCTCAGGCTCTGGAAACACCATATATTTT. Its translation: CASSLLSGSGNTIYF.

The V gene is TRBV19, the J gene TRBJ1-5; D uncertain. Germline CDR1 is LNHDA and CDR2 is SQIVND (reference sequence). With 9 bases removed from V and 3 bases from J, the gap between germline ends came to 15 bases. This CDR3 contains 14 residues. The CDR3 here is CASRGETINQPQHF. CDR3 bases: TGTGCCAGCCGGGGAGAAACCATCAATCAGCCCCAGCATTTT. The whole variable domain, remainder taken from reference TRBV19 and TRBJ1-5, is DGGITQSPKYLFRKEGQNVTLSCEQNLNHDAMYWYRQDPGQGLRLIYYSQIVNDFQKGDIAEGYSVSREKKESFPLTVTSAQKNPTAFYLCASRGETINQPQHFGDGTRLSIL.

The DNA of the CDR3 is TGCGCCAGCAGCCCCAGGCTAGCGGGGGTTAATGAGCAGTTCTTC. Its translation: CASSPRLAGVNEQFF. The chain links TRBV4-1 to TRBJ2-1; 10 nucleotides match TRBD2. The CDR3 is 15 amino acids. V trimming: 4 bases; J trimming: 7 bases; junction bases outside the gene matches: 7. Germline V gene sequence: CDR1 MGHRA, CDR2 YSYEKL.

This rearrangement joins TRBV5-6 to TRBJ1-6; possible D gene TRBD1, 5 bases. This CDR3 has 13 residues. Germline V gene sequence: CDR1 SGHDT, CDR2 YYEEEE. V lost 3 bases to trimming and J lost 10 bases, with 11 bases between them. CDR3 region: CASSSGAGSPLHF. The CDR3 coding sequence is TGTGCCAGCAGCTCGGGAGCAGGGTCACCCCTCCACTTT. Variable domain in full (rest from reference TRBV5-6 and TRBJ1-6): DAGVTQSPTHLIKTRGQQVTLRCSPKSGHDTVSWYQQALGQGPQFIFQYYEEEERQRGNFPDRFSGHQFPNYSSELNVNALLLGDSALYLCASSSGAGSPLHFGNGTRLTVT.

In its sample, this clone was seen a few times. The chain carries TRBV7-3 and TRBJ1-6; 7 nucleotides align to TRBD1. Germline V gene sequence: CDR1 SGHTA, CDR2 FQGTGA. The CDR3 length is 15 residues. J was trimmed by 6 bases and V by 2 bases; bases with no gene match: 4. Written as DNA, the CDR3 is TGTGCCAGCAGCTTACGGGGACAGTTTAATTCACCCCTCCACTTT. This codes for CASSLRGQFNSPLHF.